The 20 T cell receptor beta chains in this list originate from one sample, sequenced in a study of molecular identifiers for immune sequencing clone quantification. Via MiXCR, TCRdb re-called the PCR reads, giving one row per CDR3 protein. The table includes over 550,000 distinct CDR3 sequences, 25% detected once. Material: naive CD8+ T cells from blood, with Jurkat cell RNA spiked in. Subset given: FACS-sorted CD8+CD4-CCR7+CD45RA+ naive T cells. These receptors came from a human donor in good health. Some libraries in this study had Jurkat cell RNA spiked in.

This clonotype was counted only a few times. V gene TRBV28 combines with J gene TRBJ2-5, with a possible D match to TRBD2 (7 bases). The germline gives CDR1 MDHEN, CDR2 SYDVKM. Trimming removed 8 bases from V and 5 bases from J, with 27 bases in between. The CDR3 consists of 17 residues. This CDR3 is CASDTIPSREGEETQYF. The CDR3 nucleotides are TGTGCCAGCGACACCATTCCTTCGAGGGAGGGGGAGGAGACCCAGTACTTC.

In its sample, this clonotype was seen many times. The chain couples TRBV7-9 to TRBJ2-7; D is unresolved. The CDR3 sequence is 12 residues long. V lost 3 bases, J lost 5 bases, and 8 bases lay in between. Germline CDR1 reads SEHNR; CDR2 reads FQNEAQ (reference sequence). The CDR3: CASSLGVDEQYF. CDR3 nucleotides: TGTGCCAGCAGCTTGGGTGTCGACGAGCAGTACTTC.

In the case of this clonotype: A read error may explain this, as a much larger clone is one base away. The chain couples TRBV20-1 to TRBJ2-5; 7 bases are shared with TRBD1. In germline, CDR1 is DFQATT, CDR2 SNEGSKA (reference sequence). The CDR3 loop spans 16 amino acids. The CDR3, as DNA: TGCAGTGCTAGAGATCTTGACAGGGCGTACCACGAGACCCAGTACTTC. It specifies CSARDLDRAYHETQYF.

The J gene is TRBJ2-7, the V gene TRBV15, with D tentatively TRBD1 (5 bases). V was shortened by 0 bases and J by 3 bases, with 12 bases between the two germline ends. From germline, CDR1 is LNHNV and CDR2 YYDKDF (reference sequence). There are 15 residues in the CDR3. The CDR3 DNA follows: TGTGCCACCAGCAGAGATCTGGGGCAACTCTACGAGCAGTACTTC. Its protein is CATSRDLGQLYEQYF.

J is TRBJ2-1 and V is TRBV4-1, with 7 bases that match TRBD1. J lost 1 base, V lost 0 bases, and 0 bases had no gene match. CDR3 length: 15 amino acids. The germline V gene encodes CDR1 MGHRA and CDR2 YSYEKL. Written as DNA, the CDR3 is TGCGCCAGCAGCCAAGAGGACAGGTCCTACAATGAGCAGTTCTTC. This codes for CASSQEDRSYNEQFF.

This clonotype was seen once. The V gene is TRBV19, the J gene TRBJ1-5, with D possibly TRBD1 on 6 matching bases. This CDR3 has 14 amino acids. Germline CDR1 reads LNHDA; CDR2 reads SQIVND (reference sequence). The ends were cut back, 1 base at V and 3 bases at J, with 7 bases in the middle. CDR3 amino acids: CASSIGGANQPQHF. As DNA, the CDR3 is TGTGCCAGTAGTATAGGGGGGGCCAATCAGCCCCAGCATTTT.

The gene calls are TRBV10-2 and TRBJ1-4, with D unresolved. Deletions cut 11 bases from V and 5 bases from J, with 18 bases between. The CDR3 contains 14 residues. Per germline, CDR1 WSHSY and CDR2 SAAADI. CDR3 nucleotides: TGCGCCGGCCCGGTGACTCCAGGCAATGAAAAACTGTTTTTT. This codes for CAGPVTPGNEKLFF.

This clonotype was seen many times. The V call is TRBV6-2 or TRBV6-3, the J call TRBJ2-2; 13 bases align to TRBD2. CDR3 length: 17 amino acids. CDR1 and CDR2 (germline): MNHEY, SVGEGT. V trimming: 6 bases; J trimming: 7 bases; junction bases outside the gene matches: 11. The CDR3 DNA is TGTGCCAGCAGAGGACTAGCGGGAGCCCGTGTGAACGGGGAGCTGTTTTTT. Its translation is CASRGLAGARVNGELFF.

This clonotype showed up just once. One end of the junction does not line up with germline, which may come from a read error. The rearrangement joins TRBV4-3 to TRBJ2-3; 8 bases are a match to TRBD2. CDR3 length equals 17 residues. The V gene's germline CDR1 is LGHNA and CDR2 YSLEER. CDR3 nucleotides: TGCGCCAGCAGCCAAGGGGTGAAGCGGGAGCCCGCAGATACGCAGAATTTT. This gives the protein CASSQGVKREPADTQNF.

The sample holds many counts of this clonotype. The chain has TRBV29-1 and TRBJ1-1, with a possible D match to TRBD1 (6 bases). Germline V CDR1 and CDR2: SQVTM, ANQGSEA. This CDR3 is 11 amino acids long. V lost 4 bases and J 8 bases, leaving 11 bases between the germline ends. CDR3 sequence (DNA): TGCAGCGTTGGTGAGGGGGTAGAAGCTTTCTTT. Its protein is CSVGEGVEAFF.

This clonotype was counted ten times or more. The gene calls are TRBV5-6 and TRBJ2-7; the D gene is possibly TRBD1 (6 bases). CDR3 size: 16 residues. Germline CDR1 reads SGHDT; CDR2 reads YYEEEE. The V end lost 4 bases, the J end lost 2 bases, and 19 bases lay between the germline ends. In DNA, the CDR3 is TGTGCCAGCAGCGTGAGTGTTGGGACACGAGCCTACGAGCAGTACTTC. It codes for CASSVSVGTRAYEQYF. Combining the CDR3 with reference TRBV5-6 and TRBJ2-7 gives the whole variable domain DAGVTQSPTHLIKTRGQQVTLRCSPKSGHDTVSWYQQALGQGPQFIFQYYEEEERQRGNFPDRFSGHQFPNYSSELNVNALLLGDSALYLCASSVSVGTRAYEQYFGPGTRLTVT.

In this sample, this clonotype turned up a few times. The V call is TRBV12-3 or TRBV12-4, the J call TRBJ2-5; D is ambiguous. Trimming removed 6 bases at V and 5 bases at J, with 13 bases between. This CDR3 is 13 amino acids long. The CDR3 DNA reads as TGTGCCAGCAGAAGTCGTGGATCGGAGACCCAGTACTTC. Translation: CASRSRGSETQYF.

In its sample, this clonotype was seen many times. This chain connects TRBV7-9 to TRBJ2-3, with 7 bases identical to TRBD1. The CDR3 totals 15 residues. Germline CDR1 reads SEHNR; CDR2 reads FQNEAQ (reference sequence). Losses at the gene ends were 5 bases for V and 4 bases for J; bases not matched to a gene: 9. Here the CDR3 DNA reads TGTGCCAGCAGCGCGCGACAGGGACCCGCAGATACGCAGTATTTT. Residues: CASSARQGPADTQYF. Full variable domain (missing parts from reference TRBV7-9 and TRBJ2-3): DTGVSQNPRHKITKRGQNVTFRCDPISEHNRLYWYRQTLGQGPEFLTYFQNEAQLEKSRLLSDRFSAERPKGSFSTLEIQRTEQGDSAMYLCASSARQGPADTQYFGPGTRLTVL.

A single count supports this clonotype. This chain links TRBV5-1 with TRBJ2-2; the D is unclear. The CDR3 runs to 16 residues. Per germline, CDR1 SGHRS and CDR2 YFSETQ. The V end was cut by 2 bases, the J end by 1 base, with 12 bases between. CDR3 residues: CASSFTLVENTGELFF. CDR3 nucleotide sequence: TGCGCCAGCAGCTTTACTCTAGTGGAGAACACCGGGGAGCTGTTTTTT. Full variable domain (outside the CDR3, taken from reference TRBV5-1 and TRBJ2-2): KAGVTQTPRYLIKTRGQQVTLSCSPISGHRSVSWYQQTPGQGLQFLFEYFSETQRNKGNFPGRFSGRQFSNSRSEMNVSTLELGDSALYLCASSFTLVENTGELFFGEGSRLTVL.

This chain uses TRBV4-1 with TRBJ1-1, with D uncertain. Deletions cut 1 base from V and 1 base from J, with 4 bases between. Germline V lookup: CDR1 MGHRA, CDR2 YSYEKL. The CDR3 runs to 13 residues. CDR3 nucleotides: TGCGCCAGCAGCCAAGTCTCGAACACTGAAGCTTTCTTT. It specifies CASSQVSNTEAFF.

There are a few counts of this clonotype. The junction differs from germline at one of its ends, possibly a read error. The chain joins TRBV9 to TRBJ2-5, with a tentative D call TRBD1 (6 bases). The CDR3 runs to 14 residues. Germline CDR1 SGDLS, CDR2 YYNGEE. The CDR3 region has the DNA TGTGCCAGCAGCGTAGAGACAGGTCAAGAGACCCAGTGCTTC. It specifies CASSVETGQETQCF.

This clonotype was recorded a few times. The V and J genes are TRBV6-2 or TRBV6-3 and TRBJ2-1, with D uncertain. Trimming removed 0 bases from V and 6 bases from J, with 9 bases in between. The germline CDR1 and CDR2 sequences are MNHEY and SVGEGT. This CDR3 contains 14 residues. CDR3 nucleotide sequence: TGTGCCAGCAGTTACTCAGGGTTTAGCAATGAGCAGTTCTTC. It specifies CASSYSGFSNEQFF.

This clonotype was counted a single time. A read error may explain this, as a much larger clone is one base away. CDR3 sequence: CASSLGVDTQHF. Here the CDR3 DNA reads TGTGCCAGCAGTTTGGGGGTAGATACGCAGCATTTT. This chain links TRBV12-3 or TRBV12-4 with TRBJ2-3, with TRBD1 as a possible D gene (5 bases). With the DNA end fitting TRBJ1-5 better, the J assignment may be wrong. The CDR3 contains 12 residues.

The chain combines TRBV4-3 with TRBJ2-7, with 9 bases lining up with TRBD2. Losses at the gene ends were 0 bases for V and 3 bases for J; bases not matched to a gene: 6. Germline values: CDR1 LGHNA, CDR2 YSLEER. The length of the CDR3 is 16 residues. CDR3 region: CASSQDLAGFIYEQYF. CDR3 DNA sequence: TGCGCCAGCAGCCAAGATCTAGCGGGGTTTATCTACGAGCAGTACTTC.

As regards this clonotype: A read error may be the cause here, since a much bigger clone is one base away. CDR3: CASSPQDRPGFF. The CDR3 DNA is TGTGCCAGCAGCCCACAGGACAGGCCGGGGTTCTTC. This chain links TRBV7-2 with TRBJ2-1; 7 positions match TRBD1. CDR1 and CDR2 from the germline V gene are SGHTA and FQGNSA. J lost 15 bases, V lost 5 bases, and 10 bases had no gene match. There are 12 residues in the CDR3.